A selection of T cell receptor beta chains follows, all from one sample in a study of blood T cells in healthy people across ages. TCRdb recomputed calls from the 5' RACE reads with MiXCR, one row per CDR3 protein. This sample has about 830,000 distinct CDR3 sequences, with about 59% found just once. Material: blood. The source of these receptors is a man under 40 in good health. Each CDR3 is given without its conserved first and last residue. Fields, in order: J gene, CDR3 length, V gene, CDR3 protein.

j_call: TRBJ2-1; cdr3_length: 12; v_call: TRBV27; cdr3_aa: ASSNRAGINEQF
j_call: TRBJ2-4; cdr3_length: 11; v_call: TRBV2; cdr3_aa: ASTTGQQNIQY
j_call: TRBJ2-1; cdr3_length: 16; v_call: TRBV7-8; cdr3_aa: ASSLAGTSGIFFNEQF
j_call: TRBJ1-2; cdr3_length: 15; v_call: TRBV7-9; cdr3_aa: ASSLGDRVSPDYGYT
j_call: TRBJ2-1; cdr3_length: 15; v_call: TRBV27; cdr3_aa: ASSRPRSGERYNEQF
j_call: TRBJ1-4; cdr3_length: 16; v_call: TRBV7-9; cdr3_aa: ASSRLRDRGSTNEKLF
j_call: TRBJ2-5; cdr3_length: 13; v_call: TRBV7-2; cdr3_aa: ASSLSLYAGGEQY
j_call: TRBJ1-2; cdr3_length: 13; v_call: TRBV29-1; cdr3_aa: SAEAGHSLNYGYT
j_call: TRBJ2-3; cdr3_length: 13; v_call: TRBV20-1; cdr3_aa: SANKPPRVTDTQY
j_call: TRBJ2-1; cdr3_length: 12; v_call: TRBV12-3/TRBV12-4; cdr3_aa: ASSFGGGTDEQF
j_call: TRBJ2-7; cdr3_length: 14; v_call: TRBV20-1; cdr3_aa: SAARPGQKLFYEQY
j_call: -; cdr3_length: 12; v_call: TRBV20-1; cdr3_aa: SATTGTVQETQY
j_call: TRBJ2-7; cdr3_length: 13; v_call: TRBV4-3; cdr3_aa: ASSQDTSGDYEQY
j_call: TRBJ1-6; cdr3_length: 11; v_call: TRBV29-1; cdr3_aa: SVGGGGNSPLH
j_call: TRBJ1-1; cdr3_length: 13; v_call: TRBV4-1; cdr3_aa: ASSAGTDMNTEAF
j_call: TRBJ1-1; cdr3_length: 13; v_call: TRBV7-3; cdr3_aa: ASSLSSNPNTEAF
j_call: TRBJ2-1; cdr3_length: 12; v_call: TRBV29-1; cdr3_aa: SVERAGAPNEQF
j_call: TRBJ2-5; cdr3_length: 12; v_call: TRBV7-6; cdr3_aa: ASSLASGIETQY
j_call: TRBJ1-6; cdr3_length: 13; v_call: TRBV3-1; cdr3_aa: ASSQEVGGGSPLH
j_call: TRBJ1-6; cdr3_length: 13; v_call: TRBV4-2; cdr3_aa: ASSRAGTGDSPLH
j_call: TRBJ2-5; cdr3_length: 14; v_call: TRBV20-1; cdr3_aa: SARAWTSGVGETQY
j_call: TRBJ2-1; cdr3_length: 13; v_call: TRBV9; cdr3_aa: ASSVGGRIYNEQF
j_call: TRBJ2-7; cdr3_length: 16; v_call: TRBV5-1; cdr3_aa: ASSLAGLAGGSLYEQY
j_call: TRBJ2-3; cdr3_length: 12; v_call: TRBV11-2; cdr3_aa: ASSLGDSEDTQY
j_call: -; cdr3_length: 12; v_call: TRBV5-5; cdr3_aa: ASSVSPAKETQY
j_call: TRBJ2-5; cdr3_length: 7; v_call: TRBV27; cdr3_aa: ATKGTQY
j_call: TRBJ1-2; cdr3_length: 12; v_call: TRBV20-1; cdr3_aa: SARGGTDNYGYT
j_call: TRBJ2-3; cdr3_length: 10; v_call: TRBV19; cdr3_aa: ASSSHLGTQY
j_call: TRBJ2-3; cdr3_length: 12; v_call: TRBV6-1; cdr3_aa: ASSEGTSLDTQY
j_call: TRBJ2-3; cdr3_length: 12; v_call: TRBV7-2; cdr3_aa: ASSSFSRTDTQY
j_call: TRBJ1-1; cdr3_length: 11; v_call: TRBV5-1; cdr3_aa: ASSPWVDTEAF
j_call: TRBJ1-2; cdr3_length: 11; v_call: TRBV27; cdr3_aa: ASSQGSVRGYT
j_call: TRBJ2-7; cdr3_length: 11; v_call: TRBV29-1; cdr3_aa: SVALGQYYEQY